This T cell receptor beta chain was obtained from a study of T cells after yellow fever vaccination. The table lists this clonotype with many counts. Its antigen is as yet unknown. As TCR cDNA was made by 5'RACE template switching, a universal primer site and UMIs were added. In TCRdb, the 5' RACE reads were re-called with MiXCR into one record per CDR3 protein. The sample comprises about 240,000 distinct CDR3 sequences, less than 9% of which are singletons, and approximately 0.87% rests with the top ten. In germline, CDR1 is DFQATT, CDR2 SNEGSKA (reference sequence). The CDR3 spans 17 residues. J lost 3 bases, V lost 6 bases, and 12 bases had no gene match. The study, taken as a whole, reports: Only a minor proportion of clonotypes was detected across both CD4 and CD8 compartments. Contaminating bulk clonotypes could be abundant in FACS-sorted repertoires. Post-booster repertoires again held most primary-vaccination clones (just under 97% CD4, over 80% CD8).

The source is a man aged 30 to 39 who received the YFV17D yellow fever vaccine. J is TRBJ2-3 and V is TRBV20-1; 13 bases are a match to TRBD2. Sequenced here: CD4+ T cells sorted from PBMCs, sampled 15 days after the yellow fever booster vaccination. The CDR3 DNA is TGCAGTGCCCGGGGGACTAGCGGGACTCCTAATACAGATACGCAGTATTTT. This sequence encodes CSARGTSGTPNTDTQYF.